These T cell receptor beta chains were read from a single sample in a study of CD8 T cells in Susac syndrome. TCRdb reanalysed the immunoSEQ multiplex PCR reads using MiXCR and keeps one entry per CDR3 protein. The table lists hundreds of thousands of distinct CDR3 sequences, around 95% of them singletons. The sequenced sample consisted of CD4+ T cells from PBMCs. Receptors were obtained from a human donor with multiple sclerosis. CDR3s include the opening cysteine and the closing phenylalanine or tryptophan. D genes are given only for firm matches. Rows give clone size only sometimes, using once, few, many, or a class for an expanded clone.

clone size: NA
D gene: TRBD2
V gene: TRBV5-6
J gene: TRBJ2-4
CDR3 protein: CASSLGASGLHIQYF
CDR3 DNA: TGTGCCAGCAGCTTGGGGGCTAGCGGTCTGCACATTCAGTACTTC

clone size: NA
D gene: NA
V gene: TRBV24-1
J gene: TRBJ2-5
CDR3 protein: CATSNQGEETQYF
CDR3 DNA: TGTGCCACCAGTAATCAGGGAGAAGAGACCCAGTACTTC

clone size: NA
D gene: NA
V gene: TRBV30
J gene: TRBJ1-1
CDR3 protein: CAWNLRSLTNTEAFF
CDR3 DNA: TGTGCCTGGAATTTAAGGAGCCTTACGAACACTGAAGCTTTCTTT

clone size: NA
D gene: NA
V gene: TRBV20-1
J gene: TRBJ1-2
CDR3 protein: CSVGYGYTF
CDR3 DNA: TGCAGTGTCGGCTATGGCTACACCTTC

clone size: NA
D gene: NA
V gene: TRBV20-1
J gene: TRBJ2-1
CDR3 protein: CSARALGAGEQFF
CDR3 DNA: TGCAGTGCTAGAGCCCTCGGGGCGGGTGAGCAGTTCTTC

clone size: NA
D gene: NA
V gene: TRBV18
J gene: TRBJ2-1
CDR3 protein: CASSRAYNRYNEQFF
CDR3 DNA: TGTGCCAGCTCACGGGCGTATAACCGCTACAATGAGCAGTTCTTC

clone size: once
D gene: NA
V gene: TRBV18
J gene: TRBJ2-5
CDR3 protein: CASSRRGSQETQYF
CDR3 DNA: TGTGCCAGCTCACGGCGGGGTAGCCAAGAGACCCAGTACTTC

clone size: NA
D gene: NA
V gene: TRBV2
J gene: TRBJ2-3
CDR3 protein: CASATGWLDTQYF
CDR3 DNA: TGTGCCAGCGCCACGGGGTGGTTGGATACGCAGTATTTT

clone size: NA
D gene: TRBD1
V gene: TRBV29-1
J gene: TRBJ2-1
CDR3 protein: CSAGMTGAYNEQFF
CDR3 DNA: TGCAGCGCGGGGATGACAGGGGCCTACAATGAGCAGTTCTTC

clone size: NA
D gene: NA
V gene: TRBV29-1
J gene: TRBJ1-2
CDR3 protein: CSVFENYGYTF
CDR3 DNA: TGCAGCGTATTCGAGAACTATGGCTACACCTTC

clone size: NA
D gene: NA
V gene: TRBV4-1
J gene: TRBJ1-2
CDR3 protein: CASSQDPGRANYGYTF
CDR3 DNA: TGCGCCAGCAGCCAAGATCCTGGCCGAGCTAACTATGGCTACACCTTC

clone size: NA
D gene: TRBD1
V gene: TRBV9
J gene: TRBJ1-6
CDR3 protein: CASSVGQGFGSPLHF
CDR3 DNA: TGTGCCAGCAGCGTAGGACAGGGTTTCGGGTCACCCCTCCACTTT

clone size: NA
D gene: TRBD1
V gene: TRBV9
J gene: TRBJ1-2
CDR3 protein: CASSARTGTGGHTF
CDR3 DNA: TGTGCCAGCAGCGCCCGGACAGGGACGGGTGGCCACACCTTC

clone size: NA
D gene: NA
V gene: TRBV12-3/TRBV12-4
J gene: TRBJ1-6
CDR3 protein: CASSLLGGLSPLHF
CDR3 DNA: TGTGCCAGCAGTTTATTGGGAGGTTTGTCACCCCTCCACTTT

clone size: NA
D gene: TRBD2
V gene: TRBV4-2
J gene: TRBJ2-1
CDR3 protein: CASSQDSSGGGYNEQFF
CDR3 DNA: TGTGCCAGCAGCCAAGACTCCTCGGGAGGCGGCTACAATGAGCAGTTCTTC

clone size: NA
D gene: NA
V gene: TRBV9
J gene: TRBJ1-2
CDR3 protein: CASSVGIGGYTF
CDR3 DNA: TGTGCCAGCAGCGTAGGCATAGGTGGCTACACCTTC

clone size: NA
D gene: TRBD2
V gene: TRBV5-1
J gene: TRBJ2-3
CDR3 protein: CASSYGLAGVTDTQYF
CDR3 DNA: TGCGCCAGCAGCTACGGACTAGCGGGAGTGACAGATACGCAGTATTTT

clone size: NA
D gene: TRBD1
V gene: TRBV29-1
J gene: TRBJ1-4
CDR3 protein: CSVNTGGFNQLFF
CDR3 DNA: TGCAGCGTTAATACAGGGGGCTTTAATCAACTGTTTTTT